This T cell receptor beta chain was documented in a study of shared T cell receptors in the human thymus. V was shortened by 3 bases and J by 5 bases, with 15 bases between the two germline ends. Germline V gene lookup returns CDR1 SQVTM and CDR2 ANQGSEA. The CDR3 runs 14 residues. The method was immunoSEQ multiplex PCR; TCRdb's version includes in-frame clones alone and lacks a portion of them. The repertoire holds about 540,000 clones, with around 78% as singletons. These data were likewise used in another study, on human thymus T cells.

This chain joins TRBV29-1 and TRBJ2-3, with D possibly TRBD2 on 6 matching bases. What was sequenced was thymocytes. The receptor's source is a boy under three years old with a congenital heart defect. CDR3 bases: TGCAGCGTTGACGGGACTCTCCAGGGAGATACGCAGTATTTT. It specifies CSVDGTLQGDTQYF.